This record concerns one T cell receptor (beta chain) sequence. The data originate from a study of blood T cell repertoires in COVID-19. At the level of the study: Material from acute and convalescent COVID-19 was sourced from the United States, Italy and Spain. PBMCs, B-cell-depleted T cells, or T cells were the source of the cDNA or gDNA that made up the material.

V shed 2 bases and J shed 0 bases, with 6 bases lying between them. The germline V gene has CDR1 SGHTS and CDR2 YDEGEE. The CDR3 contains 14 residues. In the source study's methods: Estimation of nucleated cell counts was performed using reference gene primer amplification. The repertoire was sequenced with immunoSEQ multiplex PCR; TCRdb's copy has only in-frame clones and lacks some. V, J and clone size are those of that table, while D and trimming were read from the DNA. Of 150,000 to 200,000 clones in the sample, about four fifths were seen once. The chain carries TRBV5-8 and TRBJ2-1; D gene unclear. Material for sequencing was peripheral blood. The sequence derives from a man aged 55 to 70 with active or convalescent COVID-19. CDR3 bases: TGTGCCAGCAGCTTACCTAGCTCCTACAATGAGCAGTTCTTC. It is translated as CASSLPSSYNEQFF.